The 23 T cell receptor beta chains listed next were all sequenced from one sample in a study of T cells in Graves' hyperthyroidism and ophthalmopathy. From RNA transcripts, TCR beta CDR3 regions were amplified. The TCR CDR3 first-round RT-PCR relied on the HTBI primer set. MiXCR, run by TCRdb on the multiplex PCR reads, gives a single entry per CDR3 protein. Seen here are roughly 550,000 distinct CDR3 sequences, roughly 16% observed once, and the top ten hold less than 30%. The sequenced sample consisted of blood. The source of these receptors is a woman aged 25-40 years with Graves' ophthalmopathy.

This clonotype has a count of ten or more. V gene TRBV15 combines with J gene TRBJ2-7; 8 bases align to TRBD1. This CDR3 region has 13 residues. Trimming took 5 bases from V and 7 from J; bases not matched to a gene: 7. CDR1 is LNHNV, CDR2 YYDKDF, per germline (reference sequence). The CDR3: CATSRGQVDEQYF. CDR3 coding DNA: TGTGCCACCAGCCGGGGACAGGTGGATGAGCAGTACTTC.

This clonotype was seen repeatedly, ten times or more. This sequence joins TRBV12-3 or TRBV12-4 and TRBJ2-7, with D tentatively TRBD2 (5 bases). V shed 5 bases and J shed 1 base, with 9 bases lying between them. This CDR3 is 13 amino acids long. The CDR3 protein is CASSRTLSYEQYF. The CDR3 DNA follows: TGTGCCAGCAGTCGGACTTTGTCCTACGAGCAGTACTTC.

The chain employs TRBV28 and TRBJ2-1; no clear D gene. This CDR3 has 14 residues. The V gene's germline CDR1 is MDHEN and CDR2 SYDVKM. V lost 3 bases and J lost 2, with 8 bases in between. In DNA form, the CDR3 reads TGTGCCAGCAGTTTGACATTGGCCTACAATGAGCAGTTCTTC. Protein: CASSLTLAYNEQFF.

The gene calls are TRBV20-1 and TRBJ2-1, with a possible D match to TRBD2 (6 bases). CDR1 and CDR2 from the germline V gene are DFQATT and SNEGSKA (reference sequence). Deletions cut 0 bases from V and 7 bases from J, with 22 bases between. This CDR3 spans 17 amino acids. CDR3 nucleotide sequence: TGCAGTGCTAGAGATCCACCTCCGGGCGGGGTCTATAATGAGCAGTTCTTC. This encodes CSARDPPPGGVYNEQFF.

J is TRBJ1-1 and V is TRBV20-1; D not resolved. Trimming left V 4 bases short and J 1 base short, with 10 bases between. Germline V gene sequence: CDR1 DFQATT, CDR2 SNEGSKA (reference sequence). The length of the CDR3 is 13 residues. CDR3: CSAITGRNTEAFF. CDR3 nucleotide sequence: TGCAGTGCTATTACCGGGAGGAACACTGAAGCTTTCTTT.

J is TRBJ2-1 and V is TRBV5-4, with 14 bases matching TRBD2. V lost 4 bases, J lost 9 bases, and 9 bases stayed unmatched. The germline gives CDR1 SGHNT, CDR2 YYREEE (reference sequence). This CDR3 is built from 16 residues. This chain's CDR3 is CASSGTSGSGLGEQFF. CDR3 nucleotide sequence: TGTGCCAGCAGCGGGACTAGCGGGAGTGGGTTGGGTGAGCAGTTCTTC.

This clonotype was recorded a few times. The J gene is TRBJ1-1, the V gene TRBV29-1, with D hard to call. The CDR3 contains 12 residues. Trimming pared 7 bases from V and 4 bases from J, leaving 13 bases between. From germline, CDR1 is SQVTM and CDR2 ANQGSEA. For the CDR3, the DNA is TGCAGCGGGTTGGGTGGAAGCACTGAAGCTTTCTTT. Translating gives CSGLGGSTEAFF.

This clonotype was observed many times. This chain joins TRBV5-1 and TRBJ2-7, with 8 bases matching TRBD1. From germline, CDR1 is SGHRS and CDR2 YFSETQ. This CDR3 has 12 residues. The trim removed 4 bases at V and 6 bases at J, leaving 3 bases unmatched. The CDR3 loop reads CASSTDRGEQYF. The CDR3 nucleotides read TGCGCCAGCAGCACAGACAGGGGCGAGCAGTACTTC.

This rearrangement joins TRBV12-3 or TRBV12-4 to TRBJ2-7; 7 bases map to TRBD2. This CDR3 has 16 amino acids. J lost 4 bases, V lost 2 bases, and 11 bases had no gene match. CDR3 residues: CASSLLGAGMAYEQYF. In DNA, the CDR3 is TGTGCCAGCAGTTTATTGGGAGCGGGAATGGCTTACGAGCAGTACTTC.

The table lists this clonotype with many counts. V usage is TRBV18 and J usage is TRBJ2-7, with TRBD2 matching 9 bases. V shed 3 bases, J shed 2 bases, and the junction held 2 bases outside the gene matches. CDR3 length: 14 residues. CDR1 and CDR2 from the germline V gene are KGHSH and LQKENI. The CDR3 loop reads CASSPASGAYEQYF. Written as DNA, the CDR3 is TGTGCCAGCTCACCTGCTAGCGGGGCCTACGAGCAGTACTTC.

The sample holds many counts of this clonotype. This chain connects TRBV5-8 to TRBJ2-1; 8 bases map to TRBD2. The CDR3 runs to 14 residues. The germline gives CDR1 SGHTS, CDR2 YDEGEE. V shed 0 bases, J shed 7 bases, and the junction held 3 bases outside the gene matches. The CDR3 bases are TGTGCCAGCAGCTTGGAAATAGCGGGGAATGAGCAGTTCTTC. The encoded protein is CASSLEIAGNEQFF. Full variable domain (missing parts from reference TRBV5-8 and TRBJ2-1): EAGVTQSPTHLIKTRGQQATLRCSPISGHTSVYWYQQALGLGLQFLLWYDEGEERNRGNFPPRFSGRQFPNYSSELNVNALELEDSALYLCASSLEIAGNEQFFGPGTRLTVL.

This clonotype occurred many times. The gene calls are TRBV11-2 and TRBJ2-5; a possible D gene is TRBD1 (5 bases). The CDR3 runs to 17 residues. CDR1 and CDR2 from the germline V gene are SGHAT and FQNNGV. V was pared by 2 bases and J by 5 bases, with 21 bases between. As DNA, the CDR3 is TGTGCCAGCAGCTTAAGGGCGCAGGGTCTACGAAGCGAGACCCAGTACTTC. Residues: CASSLRAQGLRSETQYF.

CDR3 amino acids: CASSSGTSGTPNEQFF. In nucleotides, the CDR3 is TGTGCCAGCAGCTCAGGGACTAGCGGAACTCCCAATGAGCAGTTCTTC. The chain is built from TRBV7-3 and TRBJ2-1; 11 positions match TRBD2. The length of the CDR3 is 16 residues. From germline, CDR1 is SGHTA and CDR2 FQGTGA. Germline trimming cut 4 bases from V and 6 bases from J; bases unmatched to any gene: 8. Full variable domain (outside the CDR3, taken from reference TRBV7-3 and TRBJ2-1): GAGVSQTPSNKVTEKGKYVELRCDPISGHTALYWYRQSLGQGPEFLIYFQGTGAADDSGLPNDRFFAVRPEGSVSTLKIQRTERGDSAVYLCASSSGTSGTPNEQFFGPGTRLTVL.

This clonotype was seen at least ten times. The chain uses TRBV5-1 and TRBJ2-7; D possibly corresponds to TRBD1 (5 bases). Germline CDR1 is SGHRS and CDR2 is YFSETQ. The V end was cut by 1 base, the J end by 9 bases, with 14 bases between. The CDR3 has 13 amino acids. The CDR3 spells CASSLQGEYGQYF. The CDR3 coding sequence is TGCGCCAGCAGCTTGCAGGGCGAGTATGGGCAGTACTTC.

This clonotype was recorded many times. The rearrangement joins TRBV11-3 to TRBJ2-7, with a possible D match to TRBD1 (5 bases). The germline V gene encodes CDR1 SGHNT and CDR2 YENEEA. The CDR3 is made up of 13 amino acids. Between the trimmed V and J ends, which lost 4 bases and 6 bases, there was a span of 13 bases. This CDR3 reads CASSSREKGEQYF. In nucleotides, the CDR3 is TGTGCCAGCAGCTCCAGGGAAAAGGGCGAGCAGTACTTC.

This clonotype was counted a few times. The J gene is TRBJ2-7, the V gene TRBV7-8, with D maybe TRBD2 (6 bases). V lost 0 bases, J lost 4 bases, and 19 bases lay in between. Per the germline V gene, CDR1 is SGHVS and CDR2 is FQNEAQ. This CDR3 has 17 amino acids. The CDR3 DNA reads TGTGCCAGCAGCTTAGCGGGGAGCGGGTGGTTAGCGTACGAGCAGTACTTC. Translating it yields CASSLAGSGWLAYEQYF. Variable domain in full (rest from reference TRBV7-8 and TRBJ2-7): GAGVSQSPRYKVAKRGQDVALRCDPISGHVSLFWYQQALGQGPEFLTYFQNEAQLDKSGLPSDRFFAERPEGSVSTLKIQRTQQEDSAVYLCASSLAGSGWLAYEQYFGPGTRLTVT.

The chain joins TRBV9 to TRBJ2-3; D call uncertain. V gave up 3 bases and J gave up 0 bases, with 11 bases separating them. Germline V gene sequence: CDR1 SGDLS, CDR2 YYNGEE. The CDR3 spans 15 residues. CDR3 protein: CASSGQPPSTDTQYF. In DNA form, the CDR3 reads TGTGCCAGCAGCGGGCAACCTCCTAGCACAGATACGCAGTATTTT.

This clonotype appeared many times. The CDR3 bases are TGCGCCAGCAGCTTGGATCCCGAGACCCAGTACTTC. Translation gives CASSLDPETQYF. The chain uses TRBV5-1 and TRBJ2-5; D is unclear. The CDR3 covers 12 residues. CDR1 and CDR2 from the germline V gene are SGHRS and YFSETQ. The V gene lost 0 bases and the J gene lost 5 bases, with 5 bases spanning the gap.

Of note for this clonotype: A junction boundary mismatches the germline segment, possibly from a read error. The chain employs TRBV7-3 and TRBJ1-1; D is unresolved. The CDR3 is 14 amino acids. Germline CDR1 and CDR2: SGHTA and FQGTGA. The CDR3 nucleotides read TGTGCCGGCAGCTTTGGGATGAGTAACACTGAAGCTTTCTTT. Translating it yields CAGSFGMSNTEAFF.

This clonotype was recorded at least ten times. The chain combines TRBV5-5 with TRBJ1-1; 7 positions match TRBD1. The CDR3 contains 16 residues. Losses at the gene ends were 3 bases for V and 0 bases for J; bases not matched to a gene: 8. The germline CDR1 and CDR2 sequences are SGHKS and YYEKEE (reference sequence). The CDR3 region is CASSWLPGQVNTEAFF. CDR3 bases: TGTGCCAGCAGCTGGCTTCCAGGACAGGTGAACACTGAAGCTTTCTTT.

This chain's CDR3 is CASSDTSLGEQYF. CDR3 in DNA: TGTGCCAGCAGCGACACAAGTCTGGGGGAGCAGTACTTC. The chain recombines TRBV9 with TRBJ2-7; D gene unclear. The CDR3 runs 13 residues. V lost 3 bases, J lost 7 bases, and 14 bases lay in between. Germline V CDR1 and CDR2: SGDLS, YYNGEE.

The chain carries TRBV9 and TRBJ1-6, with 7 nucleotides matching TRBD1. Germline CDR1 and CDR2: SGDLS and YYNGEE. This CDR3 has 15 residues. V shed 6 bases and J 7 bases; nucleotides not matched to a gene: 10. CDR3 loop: CASTPSPTGNSPLHF. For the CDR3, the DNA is TGTGCCAGCACCCCATCCCCGACAGGGAATTCACCCCTCCACTTT.

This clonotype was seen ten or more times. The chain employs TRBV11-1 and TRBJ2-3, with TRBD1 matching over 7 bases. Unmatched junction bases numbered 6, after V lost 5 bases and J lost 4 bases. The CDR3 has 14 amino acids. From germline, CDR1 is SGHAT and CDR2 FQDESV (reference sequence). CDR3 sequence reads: CASSLDRVSDTQYF. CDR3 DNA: TGTGCCAGCAGCCTCGACAGGGTTTCAGATACGCAGTATTTT.